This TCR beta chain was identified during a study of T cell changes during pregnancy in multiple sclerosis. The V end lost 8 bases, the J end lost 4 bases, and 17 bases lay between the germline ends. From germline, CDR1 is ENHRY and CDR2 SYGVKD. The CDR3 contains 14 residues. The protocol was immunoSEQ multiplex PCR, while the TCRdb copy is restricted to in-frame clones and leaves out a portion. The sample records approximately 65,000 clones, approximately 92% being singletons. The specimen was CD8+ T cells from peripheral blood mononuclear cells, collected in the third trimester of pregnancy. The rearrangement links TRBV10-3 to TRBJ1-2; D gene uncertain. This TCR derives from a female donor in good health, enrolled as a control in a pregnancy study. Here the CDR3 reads CAILISGPSYGYTF. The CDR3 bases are TGTGCCATCCTCATTAGCGGGCCTTCCTATGGCTACACCTTC.